Listed below are T cell receptor beta chains from one sample, sequenced in a study of human T cells and chemical hapten exposure. TCRdb independently ran MiXCR on the RACE reads; one entry per CDR3 protein. Of some 400,000 distinct CDR3 sequences listed, approximately 5.1% are singletons. Specimen: whole blood, collected in connection with sensitization to the hapten diphenylcyclopropenone (DPC). The source is a woman between 50 and 59 years old with alopecia areata. Some clones in this sample may be carry-over from other donors' samples. Each CDR3 is given with its conserved first and last residue.

j_gene: TRBJ1-2
v_gene: TRBV5-1
CDR3aa: CASSWGQSYGYTF

j_gene: TRBJ1-4
v_gene: TRBV11-2
CDR3aa: CASRLPGRTGSEKLFF

j_gene: TRBJ2-1
v_gene: TRBV7-2
CDR3aa: CASSLVGTSGNEQFF

j_gene: TRBJ1-2
v_gene: TRBV28
CDR3aa: CASSLRGRGYTF

j_gene: TRBJ2-4
v_gene: TRBV2
CDR3aa: CASRDADKNIQYF

j_gene: TRBJ2-3
v_gene: TRBV2
CDR3aa: CASSGPARDRGSDTQYF

j_gene: TRBJ1-5
v_gene: TRBV7-2
CDR3aa: CASSLEAGPSRPQHF

j_gene: TRBJ2-1
v_gene: TRBV29-1
CDR3aa: CSVEGLRNEQFF

j_gene: TRBJ1-2
v_gene: TRBV6-1
CDR3aa: CASRRAGGDRSYGYTF

j_gene: TRBJ1-6
v_gene: TRBV4-1
CDR3aa: CASSEQFPTDSPLHF

j_gene: TRBJ2-1
v_gene: TRBV4-3
CDR3aa: CASSQDGPGGYNEQFF

j_gene: TRBJ2-3
v_gene: TRBV11-2
CDR3aa: CASSLRRFTSTDTQYF

j_gene: TRBJ2-5
v_gene: TRBV10-3
CDR3aa: CAIGGLASQETQYF

j_gene: TRBJ2-3
v_gene: TRBV20-1
CDR3aa: CSARESGGTDTQYF

j_gene: TRBJ2-3
v_gene: TRBV6-6
CDR3aa: CASGGQGRSDTQYF

j_gene: TRBJ2-1
v_gene: TRBV19
CDR3aa: CASSPLIRKRGPYNEQFF

j_gene: TRBJ1-5
v_gene: TRBV2
CDR3aa: CASSVREGPQHF

j_gene: TRBJ2-1
v_gene: TRBV24-1
CDR3aa: CATSAYLRASGWRDNNEQFF

j_gene: TRBJ2-3
v_gene: TRBV25-1
CDR3aa: CASSEAGGNTQYF

j_gene: TRBJ2-1
v_gene: TRBV6-1
CDR3aa: CASRQTDLGSYEQFF

j_gene: TRBJ2-7
v_gene: TRBV29-1
CDR3aa: CSSLGLAGGYEQYF

j_gene: TRBJ1-2
v_gene: TRBV12-3/TRBV12-4
CDR3aa: CASSFDSNYGYTF

j_gene: TRBJ1-1
v_gene: TRBV29-1
CDR3aa: CSVGAGGSNTEAFF

j_gene: TRBJ2-5
v_gene: TRBV3-1
CDR3aa: CASSQDSGGPRRETQYF

j_gene: TRBJ1-2
v_gene: TRBV20-1
CDR3aa: CSARRGTSHGYTF

j_gene: TRBJ1-1
v_gene: TRBV29-1
CDR3aa: CSVSGSGTEAFF

j_gene: TRBJ2-7
v_gene: TRBV27
CDR3aa: CASSFGQGSAYEQYF

j_gene: TRBJ1-5
v_gene: TRBV27
CDR3aa: CASRRSTRGSLGPQHF

j_gene: TRBJ2-3
v_gene: TRBV2
CDR3aa: CASSQSGGQANTQYF

j_gene: TRBJ1-6
v_gene: TRBV20-1
CDR3aa: CSARGTGTHSPLHF

j_gene: TRBJ2-5
v_gene: TRBV18
CDR3aa: CASSSQRTGGTQYF

j_gene: TRBJ1-4
v_gene: TRBV10-3
CDR3aa: CAISERDGPNEKLFF

j_gene: TRBJ1-5
v_gene: TRBV21-1
CDR3aa: CASSPRHREQRQPQHF

j_gene: TRBJ2-7
v_gene: TRBV20-1
CDR3aa: CSARDPAASFYEQYF

j_gene: TRBJ2-3
v_gene: TRBV10-3
CDR3aa: CAITGGGSDTQYF

j_gene: TRBJ1-6
v_gene: TRBV20-1
CDR3aa: CSAGDSSYNSPLHF

j_gene: TRBJ1-4
v_gene: TRBV27
CDR3aa: CASSRGVTPNEKLFF

j_gene: TRBJ1-3
v_gene: TRBV18
CDR3aa: CASSPLGQGTSGNTIYF

j_gene: TRBJ1-3
v_gene: TRBV7-2
CDR3aa: CASSPASGSGNTIYF

j_gene: TRBJ1-5
v_gene: TRBV29-1
CDR3aa: CSVVAGVNQPQHF

j_gene: TRBJ2-3
v_gene: TRBV10-3
CDR3aa: CAIKGTSSDTQYF

j_gene: TRBJ2-3
v_gene: TRBV2
CDR3aa: CASYTDTQYF

j_gene: TRBJ1-5
v_gene: TRBV20-1
CDR3aa: CSARKTGGGQPQHF

j_gene: TRBJ1-2
v_gene: TRBV30
CDR3aa: CARGGTGSRGYTF

j_gene: TRBJ2-3
v_gene: TRBV18
CDR3aa: CASSRFGGDSTDTQYF

j_gene: TRBJ2-3
v_gene: TRBV20-1
CDR3aa: CSAGSGRALWTQYF

j_gene: TRBJ1-1
v_gene: TRBV20-1
CDR3aa: CSAPRTGAGEAFF

j_gene: TRBJ1-6
v_gene: TRBV4-2
CDR3aa: CASSQEWGQLRSPLHF

j_gene: TRBJ1-4
v_gene: TRBV7-6
CDR3aa: CASSSGQPGGELFF

j_gene: TRBJ2-7
v_gene: TRBV6-1
CDR3aa: CASSEGTSDHEQYF

j_gene: TRBJ1-1
v_gene: TRBV29-1
CDR3aa: CSVEAGLQTPEAFF

j_gene: TRBJ1-1
v_gene: TRBV20-1
CDR3aa: CSAPDPGVGEAFF

j_gene: TRBJ1-6
v_gene: TRBV7-9
CDR3aa: CASSFLTGSGNSPLHF

j_gene: TRBJ1-1
v_gene: TRBV3-1
CDR3aa: CASSRWVGAEAFF